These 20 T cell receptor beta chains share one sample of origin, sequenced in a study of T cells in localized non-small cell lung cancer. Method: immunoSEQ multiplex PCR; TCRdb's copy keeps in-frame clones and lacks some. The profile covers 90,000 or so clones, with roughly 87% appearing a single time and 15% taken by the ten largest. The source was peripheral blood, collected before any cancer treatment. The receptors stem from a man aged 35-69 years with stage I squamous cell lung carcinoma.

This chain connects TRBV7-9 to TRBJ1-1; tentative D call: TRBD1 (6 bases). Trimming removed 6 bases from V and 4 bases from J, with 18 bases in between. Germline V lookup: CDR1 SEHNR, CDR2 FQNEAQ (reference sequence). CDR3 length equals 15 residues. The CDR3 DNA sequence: TGTGCCAGCAGTCCCCAGGGAGGGGGGTTCACTGAAGCTTTCTTT. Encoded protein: CASSPQGGGFTEAFF.

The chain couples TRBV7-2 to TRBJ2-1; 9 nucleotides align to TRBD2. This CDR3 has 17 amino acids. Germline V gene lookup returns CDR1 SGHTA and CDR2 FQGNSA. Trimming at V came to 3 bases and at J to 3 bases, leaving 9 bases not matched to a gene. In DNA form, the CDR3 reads TGTGCCAGCAGCTTGGGCCCGACTAGCGGAGGCTACAATGAGCAGTTCTTC. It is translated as CASSLGPTSGGYNEQFF.

The CDR3 loop is CASSPTTSGGFFSYNEQFF. For the CDR3, the DNA is TGCGCCAGCAGCCCTACGACTAGCGGGGGGTTCTTCTCCTACAATGAGCAGTTCTTC. V is TRBV5-1 and J is TRBJ2-1; TRBD2 matches at 13 bases. Germline values: CDR1 SGHRS, CDR2 YFSETQ. The ends lost 4 bases at V and 0 bases at J; junction bases unmatched: 10. The CDR3 loop spans 19 amino acids.

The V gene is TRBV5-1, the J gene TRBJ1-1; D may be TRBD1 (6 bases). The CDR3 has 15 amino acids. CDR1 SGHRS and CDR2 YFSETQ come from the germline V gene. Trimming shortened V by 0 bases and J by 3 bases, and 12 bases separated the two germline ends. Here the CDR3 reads CASSLGQVRDTEAFF. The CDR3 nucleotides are TGCGCCAGCAGCTTGGGACAGGTGAGGGACACTGAAGCTTTCTTT.

The CDR3 protein is CASSSLRNNSYEQYF. CDR3 DNA: TGTGCCAGTAGTTCCCTCAGGAATAACTCCTACGAGCAGTACTTC. This sequence joins TRBV19 and TRBJ2-7; D remains unclear. This CDR3 region has 15 residues. CDR1 is LNHDA and CDR2 is SQIVND in the germline V gene (reference sequence). The V and J ends lost 5 bases and 0 bases respectively, with 14 bases between them.

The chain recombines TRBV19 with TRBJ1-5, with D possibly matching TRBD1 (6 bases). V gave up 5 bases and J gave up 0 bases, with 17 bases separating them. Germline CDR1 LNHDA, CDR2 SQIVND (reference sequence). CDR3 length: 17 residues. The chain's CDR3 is CASSARDTPYSNQPQHF. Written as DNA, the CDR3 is TGTGCCAGTAGTGCCCGGGACACTCCTTATAGCAATCAGCCCCAGCATTTT.

In DNA, the CDR3 is TGTGCCAGCAGTGTTGACCGCACAGATACGCAGTATTTT. Protein product: CASSVDRTDTQYF. The chain couples TRBV6-1 to TRBJ2-3, with D unresolved. The CDR3 sequence is 13 residues long. V was clipped by 4 bases and J by 1 base, with 6 bases between them. Looked up from germline, CDR1 is MNHNS and CDR2 is SASEGT.

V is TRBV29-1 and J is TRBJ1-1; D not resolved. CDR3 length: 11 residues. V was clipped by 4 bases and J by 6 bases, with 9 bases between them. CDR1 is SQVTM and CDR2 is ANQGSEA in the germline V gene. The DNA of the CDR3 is TGCAGCGTTGTCCTAAGGTCTGAAGCTTTCTTT. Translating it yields CSVVLRSEAFF.

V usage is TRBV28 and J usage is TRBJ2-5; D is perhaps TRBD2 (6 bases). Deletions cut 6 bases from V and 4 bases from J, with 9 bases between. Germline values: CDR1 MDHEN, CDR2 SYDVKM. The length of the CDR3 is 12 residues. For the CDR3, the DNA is TGTGCCAGCAGCCCGGGGGTAGAGACCCAGTACTTC. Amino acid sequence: CASSPGVETQYF.

This chain's CDR3 is CASSLGRGNTEAFF. The CDR3, as DNA: TGTGCCAGCAGTTTAGGGCGGGGGAACACTGAAGCTTTCTTT. This sequence joins TRBV6-5 and TRBJ1-1; D uncertain. Germline V lookup: CDR1 MNHEY, CDR2 SVGAGI. CDR3 size: 14 residues. Trimming stripped 4 bases from V and 1 base from J, with 10 bases between.

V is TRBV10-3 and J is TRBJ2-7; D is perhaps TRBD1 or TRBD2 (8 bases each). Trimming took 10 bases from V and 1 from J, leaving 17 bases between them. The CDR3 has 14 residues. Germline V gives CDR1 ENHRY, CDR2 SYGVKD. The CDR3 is CATGGTGASYEQYF. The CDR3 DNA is TGTGCCACGGGGGGGACAGGAGCTTCCTACGAGCAGTACTTC.

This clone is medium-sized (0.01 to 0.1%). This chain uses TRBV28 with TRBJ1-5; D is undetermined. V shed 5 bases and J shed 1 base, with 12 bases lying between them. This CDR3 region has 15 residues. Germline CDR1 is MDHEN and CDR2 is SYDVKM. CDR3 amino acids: CASSGGYASNQPQHF. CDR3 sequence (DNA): TGTGCCAGCAGTGGAGGGTATGCGAGCAATCAGCCCCAGCATTTT.

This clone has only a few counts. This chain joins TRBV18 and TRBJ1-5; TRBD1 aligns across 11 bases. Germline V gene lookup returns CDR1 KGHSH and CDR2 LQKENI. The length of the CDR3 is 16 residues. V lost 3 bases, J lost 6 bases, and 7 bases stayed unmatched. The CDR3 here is CASSPVGTGGTQPQHF. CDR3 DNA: TGTGCCAGCTCACCCGTAGGGACAGGGGGAACTCAGCCCCAGCATTTT. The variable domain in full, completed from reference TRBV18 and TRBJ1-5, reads NAGVMQNPRHLVRRRGQEARLRCSPMKGHSHVYWYRQLPEEGLKFMVYLQKENIIDESGMPKERFSAEFPKEGPSILRIQQVVRGDSAAYFCASSPVGTGGTQPQHFGDGTRLSIL.

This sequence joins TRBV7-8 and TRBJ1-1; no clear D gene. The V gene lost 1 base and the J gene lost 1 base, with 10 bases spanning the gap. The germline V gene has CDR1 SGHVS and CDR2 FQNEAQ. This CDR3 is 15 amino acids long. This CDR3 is CASSLERFKNTEAFF. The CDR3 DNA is TGTGCCAGCAGCTTAGAGAGGTTTAAGAACACTGAAGCTTTCTTT.

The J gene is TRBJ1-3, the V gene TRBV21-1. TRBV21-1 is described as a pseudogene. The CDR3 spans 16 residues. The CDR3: CASSKGLRVSGNTIYF. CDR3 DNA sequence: TGTGCCAGCAGCAAAGGACTGAGGGTATCTGGAAACACCATATATTTT.

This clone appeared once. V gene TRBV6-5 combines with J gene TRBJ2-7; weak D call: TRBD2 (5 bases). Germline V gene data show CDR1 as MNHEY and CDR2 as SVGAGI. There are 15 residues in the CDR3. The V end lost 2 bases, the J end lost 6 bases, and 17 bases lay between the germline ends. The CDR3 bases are TGTGCCAGCAGTTACACGGCCGACGGGATTGGCGAGCAGTACTTC. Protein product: CASSYTADGIGEQYF.

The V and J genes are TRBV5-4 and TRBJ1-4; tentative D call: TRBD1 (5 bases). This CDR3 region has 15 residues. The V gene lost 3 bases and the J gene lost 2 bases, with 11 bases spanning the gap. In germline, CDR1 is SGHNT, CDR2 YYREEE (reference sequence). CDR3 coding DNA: TGTGCCAGCAGCTGGGGTGGGGGGACTAATGAAAAACTGTTTTTT. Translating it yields CASSWGGGTNEKLFF.

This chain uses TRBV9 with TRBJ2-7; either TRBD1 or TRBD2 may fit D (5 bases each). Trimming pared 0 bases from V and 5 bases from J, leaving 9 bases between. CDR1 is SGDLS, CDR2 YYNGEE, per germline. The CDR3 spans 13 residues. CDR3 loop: CASSVEMGDEQYF. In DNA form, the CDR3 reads TGTGCCAGCAGCGTAGAGATGGGGGACGAGCAGTACTTC. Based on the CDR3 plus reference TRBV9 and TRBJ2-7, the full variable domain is DSGVTQTPKHLITATGQRVTLRCSPRSGDLSVYWYQQSLDQGLQFLIQYYNGEERAKGNILERFSAQQFPDLHSELNLSSLELGDSALYFCASSVEMGDEQYFGPGTRLTVT.

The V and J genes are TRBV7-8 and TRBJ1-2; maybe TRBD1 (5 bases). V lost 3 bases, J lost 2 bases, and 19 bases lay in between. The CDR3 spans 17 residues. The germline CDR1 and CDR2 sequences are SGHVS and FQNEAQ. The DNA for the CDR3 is TGTGCCAGCAGCTTGGGGGGGTCCTGGGCTCGGAACTATGGCTACACCTTC. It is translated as CASSLGGSWARNYGYTF. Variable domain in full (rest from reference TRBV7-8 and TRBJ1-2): GAGVSQSPRYKVAKRGQDVALRCDPISGHVSLFWYQQALGQGPEFLTYFQNEAQLDKSGLPSDRFFAERPEGSVSTLKIQRTQQEDSAVYLCASSLGGSWARNYGYTFGSGTRLTVV.

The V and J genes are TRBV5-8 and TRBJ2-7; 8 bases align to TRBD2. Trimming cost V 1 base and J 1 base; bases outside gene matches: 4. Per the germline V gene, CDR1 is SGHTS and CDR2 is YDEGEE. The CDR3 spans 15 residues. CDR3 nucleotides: TGTGCCAGCAGCTTGCTTAGCGGGGTATCCTACGAGCAGTACTTC. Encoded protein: CASSLLSGVSYEQYF.